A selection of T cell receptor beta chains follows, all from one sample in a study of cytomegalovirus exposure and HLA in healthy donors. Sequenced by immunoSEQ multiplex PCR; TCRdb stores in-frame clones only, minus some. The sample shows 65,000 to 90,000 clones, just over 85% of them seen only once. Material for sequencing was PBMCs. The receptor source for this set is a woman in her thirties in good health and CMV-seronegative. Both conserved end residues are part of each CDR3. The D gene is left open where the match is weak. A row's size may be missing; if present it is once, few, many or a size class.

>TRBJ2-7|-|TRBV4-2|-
TGTGCCAGCGGCCAAGATACGGGAGTGGGGACCTACGAGCAGTACTTC
CASGQDTGVGTYEQYF
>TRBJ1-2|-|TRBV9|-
TGTGCCAGCAGCGTAGCCGAGCCATATGGCTACACCTTC
CASSVAEPYGYTF
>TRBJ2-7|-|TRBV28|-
TGTGCCAGCCTCTCCATATCGAGCTCCTACGAGCAGTACTTC
CASLSISSSYEQYF
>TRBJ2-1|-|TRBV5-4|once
TGTGCCAGCAGCCCCCTAGGCCACGGAAATAGGTTCTACAATGAGCAGTTCTTC
CASSPLGHGNRFYNEQFF
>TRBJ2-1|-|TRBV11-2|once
TGTGCCAGCAGCCTTTCGGGATGGTACAATGAGCAGTTCTTC
CASSLSGWYNEQFF
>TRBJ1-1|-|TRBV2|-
TGTGCCAGCAGTTCATGGGGGGGTTACGAAGCTTTCTTT
CASSSWGGYEAFF
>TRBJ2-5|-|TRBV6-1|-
TGTGCCAGCAGGGAGAAGGGTGTCGAGGGAGCCCAGTACTTC
CASREKGVEGAQYF
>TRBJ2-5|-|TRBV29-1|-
TGCAGCGTTGCGGAGGCCCGTGAGCAGTACTTC
CSVAEAREQYF
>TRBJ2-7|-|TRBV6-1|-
TGTGCCAGCAGTGACAAAGCCTACGAGCAGTACTTC
CASSDKAYEQYF
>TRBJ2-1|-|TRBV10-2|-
TGCGCCAGCATTGCTGAGGGCGAAAGACAGTTCTTC
CASIAEGERQFF
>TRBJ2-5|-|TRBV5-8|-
TGTGCCAGCAGCTTAATGCGAGGAGGGAGGATTGAGACCCAGTACTTC
CASSLMRGGRIETQYF
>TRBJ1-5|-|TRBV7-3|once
TGTGCCAGCAGCCTTGGACTAAATCAGCCCCAGCATTTT
CASSLGLNQPQHF
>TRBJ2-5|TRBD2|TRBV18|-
TGTGCCAGCTCACCCATTCCCAGCGGGAGGGCCGGGGAGACCCAGTACTTC
CASSPIPSGRAGETQYF
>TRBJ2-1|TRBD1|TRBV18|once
TGTGCCAGCTCACCACTGGGGACAGGGGGCCTGCGGGCTGAGCAGTTCTTC
CASSPLGTGGLRAEQFF
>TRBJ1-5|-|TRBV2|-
TGTGCCAGCAGGAATTCTGGGGGGGGTGGTGGCAATCAGCCCCAGCATTTT
CASRNSGGGGGNQPQHF
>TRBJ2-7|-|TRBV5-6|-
TGTGCCAGCAGCTTGGTTGGGCTAGCGACTACCTACGAGCAGTACTTC
CASSLVGLATTYEQYF
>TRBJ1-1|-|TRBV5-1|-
TGCGCCAGCAGCTTGTCGGGGGAGCTAGGGAACACTGAAGCTTTCTTT
CASSLSGELGNTEAFF